This T cell receptor (beta chain) originates from a study of CD8 T cells in ankylosing spondylitis. One entry per CDR3 protein, called by TCRdb with MiXCR from the 5' RACE reads. The sample records 200,000 to 250,000 distinct CDR3 sequences, about a sixth being singletons. The CDR3 extends over 15 amino acids. Looked up from germline, CDR1 is MGHRA and CDR2 is YSYEKL. Study observations and caveats: Significantly higher representation of disease-linked clones was reported for matched ankylosing spondylitis synovial fluid. What seemed typical of ankylosing spondylitis blood was a TCR beta motif built from 8 or 9 highly homologous variants. Several of the motif variants were reported before in synovial fluid and blood from reactive arthritis.

This clonotype was observed a handful of times. Its specificity is not known. Mismatch with germline at one junction end may stem from a read error. The chain employs TRBV4-1 and TRBJ2-7; no clear D. Sequences were obtained from blood, either unsorted or a sorted T cell fraction (not recorded which). This clonotype was sampled from a male donor with ankylosing spondylitis. The CDR3 sequence is CTSSQDRVIGFEQYF. CDR3 nucleotides: TGCACCAGCAGCCAAGATCGGGTCATCGGCTTCGAGCAGTACTTC.